The T cell receptor (beta chain) under discussion was sequenced for a study of shared clonotypes between healthy human individuals. Trimming left V 0 bases short and J 2 bases short, with 16 bases between. The CDR3 covers 17 residues. Germline values: CDR1 KGHSY, CDR2 FQNENV. Naive CD8 cells comprised CD45RO-negative, CCR7-positively selected cells, excluding terminally differentiated effector memory CD45RA+ cells. Sequencing was performed with immunoSEQ multiplex PCR; in TCRdb, only in-frame clones are kept and a portion is missing. The sample includes millions of clones, less than 95% seen only once; the top ten take about 1.1%.

The sample was naive CD8+ T cells sorted from blood. V usage is TRBV16 and J usage is TRBJ1-2; D gene ambiguous. This TCR was sampled from a man aged 18-30 years in good health. This CDR3 is CASSQSSEQHVNYGYTF. The CDR3 nucleotides are TGTGCCAGCAGCCAATCTTCAGAGCAACATGTGAACTATGGCTACACCTTC.